This record covers a single T cell receptor beta chain. With 8 bases removed from V and 4 bases from J, the gap between germline ends came to 8 bases. Germline V gene lookup returns CDR1 MNHEY and CDR2 SVGAGI. The CDR3 is 11 amino acids. Per the original data handling: Amplification of reference gene primers was used by the study to estimate nucleated cell counts. Generated by immunoSEQ multiplex PCR, the TCRdb table keeps only in-frame clones and is missing some. The D gene and trimming were derived from the DNA, and the V and J assignments and clone size from that table. This sample has about 70,000 clones, with more than 75% found just once. The entry originates in a study of blood T cell repertoires in COVID-19. Study details: Material from acute and convalescent COVID-19 was sourced from the United States, Italy and Spain.

The TCR was taken from a human donor in a cohort sampled during active COVID-19. V is TRBV6-5 and J is TRBJ1-2; perhaps TRBD1 as D (5 bases). Sequencing was done on a sample of peripheral blood. For the CDR3, the DNA is TGTGCCAGCGGGGCAGGCTATGGCTACACCTTC. Residues: CASGAGYGYTF.